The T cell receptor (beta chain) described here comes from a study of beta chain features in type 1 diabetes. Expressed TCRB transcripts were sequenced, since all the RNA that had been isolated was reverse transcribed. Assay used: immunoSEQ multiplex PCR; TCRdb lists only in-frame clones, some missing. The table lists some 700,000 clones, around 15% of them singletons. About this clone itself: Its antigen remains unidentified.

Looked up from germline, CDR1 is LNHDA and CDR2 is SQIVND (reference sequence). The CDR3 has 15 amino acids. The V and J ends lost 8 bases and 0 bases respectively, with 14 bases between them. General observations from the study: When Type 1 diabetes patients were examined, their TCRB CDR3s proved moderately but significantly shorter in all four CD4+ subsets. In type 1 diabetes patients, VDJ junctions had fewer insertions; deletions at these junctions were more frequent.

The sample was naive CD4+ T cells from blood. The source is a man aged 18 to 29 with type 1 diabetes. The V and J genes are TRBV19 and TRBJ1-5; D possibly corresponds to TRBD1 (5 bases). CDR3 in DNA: TGTGCCAGTCACATTACAGGTTATAGCAATCAGCCCCAGCATTTT. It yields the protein CASHITGYSNQPQHF.